This T cell receptor beta chain was sequenced during a study of tumor-infiltrating lymphocytes in localized non-small cell lung cancer. Here immunoSEQ multiplex PCR was the method, and the copy in TCRdb shows in-frame clones only, minus some. The data show roughly 13,000 clones, about 82% seen once. V was cut by 7 bases and J by 5 bases, with 6 bases left in between. Germline CDR1 is SGHDT and CDR2 is YYEEEE. This CDR3 comprises 11 residues. The material sequenced was uninvolved lung tissue not adjacent to the tumor. The chain joins TRBV5-6 to TRBJ2-2; tentative D call: TRBD2 (6 bases). The clonotype comes from a human donor with non-small cell lung cancer. The CDR3: CASGGTGELFF. The CDR3 DNA reads as TGTGCCAGCGGGGGGACCGGGGAGCTGTTTTTT.